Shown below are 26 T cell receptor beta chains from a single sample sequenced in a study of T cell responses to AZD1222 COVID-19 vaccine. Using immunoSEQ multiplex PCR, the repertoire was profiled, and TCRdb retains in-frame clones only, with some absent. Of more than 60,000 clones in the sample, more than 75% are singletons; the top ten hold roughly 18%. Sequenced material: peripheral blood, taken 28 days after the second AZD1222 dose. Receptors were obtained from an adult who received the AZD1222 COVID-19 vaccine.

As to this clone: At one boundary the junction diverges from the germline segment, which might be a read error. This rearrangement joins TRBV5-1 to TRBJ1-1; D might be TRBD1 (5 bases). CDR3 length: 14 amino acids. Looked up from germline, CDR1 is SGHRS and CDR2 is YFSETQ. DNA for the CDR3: TGCGCCAGCAGCTTGGTCGGGGGAATTACGGGCGGGTCTTTT. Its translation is CASSLVGGITGGSF.

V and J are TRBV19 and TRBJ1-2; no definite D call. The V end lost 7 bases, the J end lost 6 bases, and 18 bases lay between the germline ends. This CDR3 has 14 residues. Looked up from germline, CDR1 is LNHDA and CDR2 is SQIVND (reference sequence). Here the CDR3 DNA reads TGTGCCAGTAACTCACGTGGGTCTGGACATGGCTACACCTTC. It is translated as CASNSRGSGHGYTF.

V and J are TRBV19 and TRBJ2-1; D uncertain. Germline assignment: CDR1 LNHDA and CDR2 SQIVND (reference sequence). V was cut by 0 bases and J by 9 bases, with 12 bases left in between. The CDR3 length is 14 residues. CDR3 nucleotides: TGTGCCAGTAGTATAGAGGTCATCTGGAGTGAGCAGTTCTTC. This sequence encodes CASSIEVIWSEQFF.

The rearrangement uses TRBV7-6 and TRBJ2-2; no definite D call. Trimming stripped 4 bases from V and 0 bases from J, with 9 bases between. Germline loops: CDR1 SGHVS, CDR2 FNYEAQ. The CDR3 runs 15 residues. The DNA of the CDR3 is TGTGCCAGCAGCTCGCGACCTCCGAACACCGGGGAGCTGTTTTTT. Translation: CASSSRPPNTGELFF.

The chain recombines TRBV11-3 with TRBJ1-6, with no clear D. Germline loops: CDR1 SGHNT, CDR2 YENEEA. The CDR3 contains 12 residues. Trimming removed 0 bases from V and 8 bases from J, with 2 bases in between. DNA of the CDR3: TGTGCCAGCAGCTTAGAGTATTCACCCCTCCACTTT. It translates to CASSLEYSPLHF.

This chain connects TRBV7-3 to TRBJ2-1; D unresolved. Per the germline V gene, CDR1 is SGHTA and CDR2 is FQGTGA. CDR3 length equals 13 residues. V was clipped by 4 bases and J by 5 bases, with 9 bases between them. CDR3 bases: TGTGCCAGCAGCTCAATATGGAACAATGAGCAGTTCTTC. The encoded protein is CASSSIWNNEQFF.

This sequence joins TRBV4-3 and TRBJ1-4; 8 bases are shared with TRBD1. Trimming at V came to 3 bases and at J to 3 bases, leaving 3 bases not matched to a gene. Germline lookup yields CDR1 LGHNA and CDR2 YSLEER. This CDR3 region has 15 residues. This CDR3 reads CASSHTGGSNEKLFF. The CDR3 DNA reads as TGCGCCAGCAGCCACACAGGGGGGTCTAATGAAAAACTGTTTTTT.

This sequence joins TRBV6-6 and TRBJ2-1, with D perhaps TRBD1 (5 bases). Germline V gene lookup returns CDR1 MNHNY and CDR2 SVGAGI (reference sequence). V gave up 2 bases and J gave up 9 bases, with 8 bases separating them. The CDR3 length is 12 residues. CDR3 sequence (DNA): TGTGCCAGCAGTTACCAGGGTGGTGAGCAGTTCTTC. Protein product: CASSYQGGEQFF.

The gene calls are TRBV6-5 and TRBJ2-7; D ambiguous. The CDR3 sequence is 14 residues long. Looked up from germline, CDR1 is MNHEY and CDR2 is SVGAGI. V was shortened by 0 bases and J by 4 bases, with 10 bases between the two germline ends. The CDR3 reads CASSYSLYGYEQYF. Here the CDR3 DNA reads TGTGCCAGCAGTTACTCCCTCTATGGATACGAGCAGTACTTC.

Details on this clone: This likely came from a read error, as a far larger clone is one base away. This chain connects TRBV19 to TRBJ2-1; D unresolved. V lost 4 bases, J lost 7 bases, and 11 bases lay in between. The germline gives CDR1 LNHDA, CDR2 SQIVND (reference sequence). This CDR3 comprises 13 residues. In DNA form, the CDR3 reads TGTGCCAGTAGTACCACGACTCGGAATGAGCAGTTCTTC. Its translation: CASSTTTRNEQFF.

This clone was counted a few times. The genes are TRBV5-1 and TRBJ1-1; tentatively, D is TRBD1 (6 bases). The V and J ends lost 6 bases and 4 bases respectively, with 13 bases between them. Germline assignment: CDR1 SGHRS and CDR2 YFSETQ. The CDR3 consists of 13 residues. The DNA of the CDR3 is TGCGCCAGCACCCCGACAGGCAGCACTGAAGCTTTCTTT. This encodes CASTPTGSTEAFF.

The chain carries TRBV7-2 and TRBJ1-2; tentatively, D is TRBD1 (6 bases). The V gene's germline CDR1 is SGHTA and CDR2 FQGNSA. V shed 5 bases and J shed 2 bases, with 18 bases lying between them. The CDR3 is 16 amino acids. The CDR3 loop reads CASSDPTGTTNYGYTF. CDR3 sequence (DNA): TGTGCCAGCAGCGATCCGACAGGAACCACAAACTATGGCTACACCTTC.

CDR3 in DNA: TGTGCCAGCAGTTTACATGAAAGGGGTGAAGCTTTCTTT. Translation gives CASSLHERGEAFF. The chain joins TRBV12-3 or TRBV12-4 to TRBJ1-1; tentative D call: TRBD1 (5 bases). The CDR3 totals 13 residues. V dropped 2 bases and J dropped 7 bases, with 11 bases sitting between them.

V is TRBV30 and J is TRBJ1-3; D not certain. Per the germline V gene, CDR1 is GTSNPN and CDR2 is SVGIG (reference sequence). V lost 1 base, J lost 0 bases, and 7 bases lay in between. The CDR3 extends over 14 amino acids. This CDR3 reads CAWSEIGSGNTIYF. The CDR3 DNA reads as TGTGCCTGGAGTGAGATCGGCTCTGGAAACACCATATATTTT.

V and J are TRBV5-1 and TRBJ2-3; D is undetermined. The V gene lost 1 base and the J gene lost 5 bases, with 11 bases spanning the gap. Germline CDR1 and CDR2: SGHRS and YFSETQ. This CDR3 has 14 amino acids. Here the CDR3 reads CASSLTGRQDTQYF. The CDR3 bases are TGCGCCAGCAGCTTGACGGGCCGTCAAGATACGCAGTATTTT.

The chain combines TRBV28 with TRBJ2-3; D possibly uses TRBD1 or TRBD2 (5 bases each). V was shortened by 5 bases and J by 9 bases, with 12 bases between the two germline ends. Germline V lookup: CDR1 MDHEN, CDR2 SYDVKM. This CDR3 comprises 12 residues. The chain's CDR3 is CASSGGPRTQYF. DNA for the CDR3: TGTGCCAGCAGTGGGGGACCCCGCACGCAGTATTTT.

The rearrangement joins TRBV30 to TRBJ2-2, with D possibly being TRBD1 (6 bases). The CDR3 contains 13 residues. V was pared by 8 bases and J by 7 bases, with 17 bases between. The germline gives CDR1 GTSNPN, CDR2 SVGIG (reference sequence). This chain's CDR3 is CAGGELVLGELFF. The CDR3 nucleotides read TGTGCCGGGGGCGAACTAGTACTCGGGGAGCTGTTTTTT.

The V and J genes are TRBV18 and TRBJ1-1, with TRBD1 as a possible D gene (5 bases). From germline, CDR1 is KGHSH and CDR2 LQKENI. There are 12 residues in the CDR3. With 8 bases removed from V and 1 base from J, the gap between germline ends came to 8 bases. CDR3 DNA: TGTGCCAGCGCGGGGGGGAACACTGAAGCTTTCTTT. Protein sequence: CASAGGNTEAFF.

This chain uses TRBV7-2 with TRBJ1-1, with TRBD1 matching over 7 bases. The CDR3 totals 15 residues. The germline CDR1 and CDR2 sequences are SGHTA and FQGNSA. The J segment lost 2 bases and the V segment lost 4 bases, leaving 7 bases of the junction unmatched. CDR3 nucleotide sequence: TGTGCCAGCAGCTCGCGGACAGGTCCCAACACTGAAGCTTTCTTT. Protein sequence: CASSSRTGPNTEAFF.

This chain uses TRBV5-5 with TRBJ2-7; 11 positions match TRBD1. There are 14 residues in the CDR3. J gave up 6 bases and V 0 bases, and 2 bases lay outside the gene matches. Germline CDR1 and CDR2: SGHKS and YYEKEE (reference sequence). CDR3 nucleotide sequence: TGTGCCAGCAGCTTGGTCGGGACAGGGGGCGAGCAGTACTTC. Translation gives CASSLVGTGGEQYF.

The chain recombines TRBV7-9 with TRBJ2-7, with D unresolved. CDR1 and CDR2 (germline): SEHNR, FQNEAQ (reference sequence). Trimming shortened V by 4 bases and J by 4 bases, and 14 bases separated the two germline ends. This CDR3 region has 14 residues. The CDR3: CASSSKISSYEQYF. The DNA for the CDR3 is TGTGCCAGCAGCTCGAAAATTAGTAGTTACGAGCAGTACTTC. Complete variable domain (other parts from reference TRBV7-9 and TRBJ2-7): DTGVSQNPRHKITKRGQNVTFRCDPISEHNRLYWYRQTLGQGPEFLTYFQNEAQLEKSRLLSDRFSAERPKGSFSTLEIQRTEQGDSAMYLCASSSKISSYEQYFGPGTRLTVT.

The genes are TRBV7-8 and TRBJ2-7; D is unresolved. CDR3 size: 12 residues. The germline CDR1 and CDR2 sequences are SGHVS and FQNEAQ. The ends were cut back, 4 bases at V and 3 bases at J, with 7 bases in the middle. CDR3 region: CASSYKNYEQYF. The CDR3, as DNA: TGTGCCAGCAGCTATAAGAACTACGAGCAGTACTTC.

CDR3 in DNA: TGTGCCAGCAGCTTAGAATTCGGTCCTCCGCAGGGGCAGTTCTTC. Residues: CASSLEFGPPQGQFF. The V and J genes are TRBV7-8 and TRBJ2-1; possible D gene TRBD1, 5 bases. V lost 1 base and J lost 12, with 19 bases in between. The CDR3 is made up of 15 amino acids. CDR1 and CDR2 (germline): SGHVS, FQNEAQ.

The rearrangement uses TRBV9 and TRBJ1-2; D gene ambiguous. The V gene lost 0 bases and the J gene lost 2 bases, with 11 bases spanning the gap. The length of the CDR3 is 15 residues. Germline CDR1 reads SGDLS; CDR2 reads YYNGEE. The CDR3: CASSVEVGGNYGYTF. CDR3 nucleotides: TGTGCCAGCAGCGTAGAGGTGGGAGGAAACTATGGCTACACCTTC.

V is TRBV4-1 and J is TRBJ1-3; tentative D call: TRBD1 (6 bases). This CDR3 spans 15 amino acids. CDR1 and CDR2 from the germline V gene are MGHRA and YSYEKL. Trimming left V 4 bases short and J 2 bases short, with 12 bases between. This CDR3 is CASSLNRDAGNTIYF. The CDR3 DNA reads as TGCGCCAGCAGCCTGAACAGGGACGCTGGAAACACCATATATTTT.

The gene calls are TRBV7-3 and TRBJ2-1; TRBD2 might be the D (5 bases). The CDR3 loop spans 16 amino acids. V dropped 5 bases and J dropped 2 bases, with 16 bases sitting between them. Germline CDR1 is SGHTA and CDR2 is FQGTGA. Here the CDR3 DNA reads TGTGCCAGCAGCCCCCGTGGCGGGTATCCCTACAATGAGCAGTTCTTC. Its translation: CASSPRGGYPYNEQFF. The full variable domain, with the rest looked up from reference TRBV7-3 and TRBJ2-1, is GAGVSQTPSNKVTEKGKYVELRCDPISGHTALYWYRQSLGQGPEFLIYFQGTGAADDSGLPNDRFFAVRPEGSVSTLKIQRTERGDSAVYLCASSPRGGYPYNEQFFGPGTRLTVL.